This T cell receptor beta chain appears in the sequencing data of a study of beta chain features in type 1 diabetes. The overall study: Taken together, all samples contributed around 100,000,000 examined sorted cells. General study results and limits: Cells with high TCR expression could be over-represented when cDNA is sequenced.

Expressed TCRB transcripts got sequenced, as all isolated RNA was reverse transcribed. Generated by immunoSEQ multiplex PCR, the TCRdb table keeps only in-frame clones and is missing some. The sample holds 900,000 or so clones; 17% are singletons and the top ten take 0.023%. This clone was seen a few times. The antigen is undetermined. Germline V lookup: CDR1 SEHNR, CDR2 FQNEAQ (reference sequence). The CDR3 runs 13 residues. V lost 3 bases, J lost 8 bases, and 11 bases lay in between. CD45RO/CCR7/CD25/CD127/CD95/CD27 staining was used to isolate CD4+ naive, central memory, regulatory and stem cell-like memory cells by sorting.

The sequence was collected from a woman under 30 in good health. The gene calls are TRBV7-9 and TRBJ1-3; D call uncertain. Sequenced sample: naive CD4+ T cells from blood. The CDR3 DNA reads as TGTGCCAGCAGCTTGGTAAACAGAGACACCATATATTTT. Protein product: CASSLVNRDTIYF.